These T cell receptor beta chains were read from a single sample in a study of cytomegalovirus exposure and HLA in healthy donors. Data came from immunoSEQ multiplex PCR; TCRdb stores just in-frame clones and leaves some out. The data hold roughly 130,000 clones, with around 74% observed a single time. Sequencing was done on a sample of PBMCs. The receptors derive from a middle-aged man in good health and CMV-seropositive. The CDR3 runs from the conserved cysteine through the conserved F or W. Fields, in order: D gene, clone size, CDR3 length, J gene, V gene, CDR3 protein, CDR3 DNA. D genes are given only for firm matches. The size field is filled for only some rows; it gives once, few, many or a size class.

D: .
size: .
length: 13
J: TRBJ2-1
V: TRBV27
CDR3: CASSSLIWHEQFF
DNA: TGTGCCAGCAGTTCCCTCATATGGCATGAGCAGTTCTTC

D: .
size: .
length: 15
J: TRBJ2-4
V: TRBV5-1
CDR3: CASSFGGDVKNIQYF
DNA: TGCGCCAGCAGCTTTGGAGGCGACGTCAAAAACATTCAGTACTTC

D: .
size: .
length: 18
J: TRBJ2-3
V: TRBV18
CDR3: CASSPWVRLAHSGGTQYF
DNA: TGTGCCAGCTCACCATGGGTTCGGCTAGCCCATTCAGGAGGTACGCAGTATTTT

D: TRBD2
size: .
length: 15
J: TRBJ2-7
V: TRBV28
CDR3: CASSPFGRGAYEQYF
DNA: TGTGCCAGCAGCCCCTTCGGGAGGGGAGCGTACGAGCAGTACTTC

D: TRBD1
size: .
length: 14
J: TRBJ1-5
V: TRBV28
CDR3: CASLTGVFWEPQHF
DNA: TGTGCCAGCCTGACAGGGGTGTTTTGGGAGCCCCAGCATTTT

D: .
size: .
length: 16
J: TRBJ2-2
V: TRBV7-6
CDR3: CASSLAQGGVTGELFF
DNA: TGTGCCAGCAGCTTAGCGCAGGGTGGGGTCACCGGGGAGCTGTTTTTT

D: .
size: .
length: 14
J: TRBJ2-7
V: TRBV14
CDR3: CASSPLLTTYEQYF
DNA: TGTGCCAGCAGCCCGTTATTAACTACCTACGAGCAGTACTTC

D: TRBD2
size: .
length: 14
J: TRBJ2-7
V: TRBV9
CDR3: CASSRWEGPYEQYF
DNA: TGTGCCAGCAGCCGCTGGGAGGGGCCCTACGAGCAGTACTTC

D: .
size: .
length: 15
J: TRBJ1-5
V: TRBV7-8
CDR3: CASSLLTRDNQPQHF
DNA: TGTGCCAGCAGCTTATTGACCAGGGACAATCAGCCCCAGCATTTT

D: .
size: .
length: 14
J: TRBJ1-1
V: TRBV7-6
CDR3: CASTPGRGNTEAFF
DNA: TGTGCCAGCACCCCGGGGAGGGGGAACACTGAAGCTTTCTTT

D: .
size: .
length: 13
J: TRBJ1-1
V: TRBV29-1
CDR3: CSAVGNTNTEAFF
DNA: TGCAGCGCGGTGGGCAACACGAACACTGAAGCTTTCTTT

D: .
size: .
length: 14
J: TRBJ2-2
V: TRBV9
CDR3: CASSVATRARELFF
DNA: TGTGCCAGCAGCGTAGCTACCAGGGCCCGGGAGCTGTTTTTT

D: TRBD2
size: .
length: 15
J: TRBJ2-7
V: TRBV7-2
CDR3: CASSLSGLALHEQYF
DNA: TGTGCCAGCAGCTTATCCGGACTAGCGTTGCACGAGCAGTACTTC

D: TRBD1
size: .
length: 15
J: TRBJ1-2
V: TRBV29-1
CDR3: CSVEVWRQGGRGYTF
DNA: TGCAGCGTTGAGGTTTGGAGACAGGGGGGGAGAGGCTACACCTTC

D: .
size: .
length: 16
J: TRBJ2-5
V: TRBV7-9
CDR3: CASSPNNAGLPETQYF
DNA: TGTGCCAGCAGCCCGAACAATGCGGGGCTTCCCGAGACCCAGTACTTC

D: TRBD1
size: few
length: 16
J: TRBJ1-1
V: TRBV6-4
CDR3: CASTPGTGEGYTEAFF
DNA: TGTGCCAGCACCCCCGGGACAGGGGAGGGGTACACTGAAGCTTTCTTT

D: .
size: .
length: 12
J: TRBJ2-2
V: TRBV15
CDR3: CATSTLTGELFF
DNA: TGTGCCACCAGCACGTTGACCGGGGAGCTGTTTTTT

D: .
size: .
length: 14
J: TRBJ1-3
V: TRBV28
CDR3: CASSLGQAGNTIYF
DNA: TGTGCCAGCAGCCTGGGGCAGGCTGGAAACACCATATATTTT

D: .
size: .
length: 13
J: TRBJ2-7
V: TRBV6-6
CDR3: CASSLRQNGWQYF
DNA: TGTGCCAGCAGCTTGAGACAGAACGGATGGCAGTACTTC

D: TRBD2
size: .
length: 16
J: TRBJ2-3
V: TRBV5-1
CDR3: CASSLVASGGGDTQYF
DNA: TGCGCCAGCAGCTTGGTGGCTAGCGGGGGTGGGGATACGCAGTATTTT

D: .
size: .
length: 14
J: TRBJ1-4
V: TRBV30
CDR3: CAWSVLSGKGKLFF
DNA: TGTGCCTGGAGTGTACTCTCAGGGAAAGGAAAACTGTTTTTT

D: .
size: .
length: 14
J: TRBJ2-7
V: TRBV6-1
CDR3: CASRGRRIGLEQYF
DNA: TGTGCCAGCAGGGGGCGGCGGATTGGCCTCGAGCAGTACTTC

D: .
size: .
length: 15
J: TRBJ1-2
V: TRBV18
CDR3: CASHERGEGNYGYTF
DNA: TGTGCCAGCCACGAGAGAGGGGAGGGGAACTATGGCTACACCTTC

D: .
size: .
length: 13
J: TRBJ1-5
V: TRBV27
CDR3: CASSPRDIEPQHF
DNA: TGTGCCAGCAGTCCCCGGGACATCGAGCCCCAGCATTTT

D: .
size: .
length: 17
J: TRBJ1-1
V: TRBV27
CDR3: CASSYGAGVSRRTEAFF
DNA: TGTGCCAGCAGTTATGGAGCGGGGGTAAGCAGGAGAACTGAAGCTTTCTTT

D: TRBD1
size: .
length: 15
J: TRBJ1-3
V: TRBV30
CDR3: CAWSQQGSSGNTIYF
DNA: TGTGCCTGGAGTCAACAGGGGAGCTCTGGAAACACCATATATTTT

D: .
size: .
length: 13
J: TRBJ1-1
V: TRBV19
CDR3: CASSITLNTEAFF
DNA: TGTGCCAGTAGTATTACATTGAACACTGAAGCTTTCTTT

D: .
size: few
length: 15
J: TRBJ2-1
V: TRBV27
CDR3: CASSFSGESYNEQFF
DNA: TGTGCCAGCAGTTTTTCCGGGGAGTCCTACAATGAGCAGTTCTTC

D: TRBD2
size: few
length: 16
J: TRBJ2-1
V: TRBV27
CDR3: CASRLGKRESYNEQFF
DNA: TGTGCCAGCAGGTTGGGAAAGCGGGAATCGTACAATGAGCAGTTCTTC

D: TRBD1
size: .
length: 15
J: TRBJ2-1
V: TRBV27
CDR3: CASSSAGQGVNEQFF
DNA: TGTGCCAGCAGTTCCGCAGGACAGGGAGTTAATGAGCAGTTCTTC

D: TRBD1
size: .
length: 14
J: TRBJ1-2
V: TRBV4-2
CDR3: CASSQSPDRGGYTF
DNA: TGTGCCAGCAGCCAAAGTCCCGACAGGGGAGGCTACACCTTC

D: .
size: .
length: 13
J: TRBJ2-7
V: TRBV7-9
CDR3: CASSSLVSDEQYF
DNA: TGTGCCAGCAGCTCACTAGTTTCCGACGAGCAGTACTTC

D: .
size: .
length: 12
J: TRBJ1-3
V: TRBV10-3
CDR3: CAIEGSGNTIYF
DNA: TGTGCCATCGAGGGTTCTGGAAACACCATATATTTT

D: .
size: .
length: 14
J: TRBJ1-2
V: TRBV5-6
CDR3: CASSLELQVEGYTF
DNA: TGTGCCAGCAGCTTGGAGCTACAGGTCGAGGGCTACACCTTC

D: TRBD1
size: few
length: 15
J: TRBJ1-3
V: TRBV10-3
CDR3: CAIAPGQASGNTIYF
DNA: TGTGCCATCGCCCCGGGACAGGCATCTGGAAACACCATATATTTT

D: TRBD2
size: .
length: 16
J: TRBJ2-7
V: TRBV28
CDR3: CASSPRGGKSSYEQYF
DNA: TGTGCCAGCAGTCCCCGCGGGGGGAAAAGCTCCTACGAGCAGTACTTC

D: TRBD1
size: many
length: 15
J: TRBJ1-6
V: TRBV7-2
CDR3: CASSRMTGNNSPLHF
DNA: TGTGCCAGCAGCCGTATGACAGGGAATAATTCACCCCTCCACTTT

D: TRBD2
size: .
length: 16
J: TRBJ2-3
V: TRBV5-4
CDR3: CASSPGLAGVIDTQYF
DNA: TGTGCCAGCAGCCCGGGACTAGCGGGAGTTATAGATACGCAGTATTTT

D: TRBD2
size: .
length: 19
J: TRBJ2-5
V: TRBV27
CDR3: CASSPHLPGLAGGQETQYF
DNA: TGTGCCAGCAGTCCACATCTTCCGGGACTAGCGGGGGGCCAAGAGACCCAGTACTTC

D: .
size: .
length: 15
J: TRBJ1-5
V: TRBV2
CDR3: CASSPLGRGNQPQHF
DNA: TGTGCCAGCAGTCCCTTGGGCAGGGGCAATCAGCCCCAGCATTTT

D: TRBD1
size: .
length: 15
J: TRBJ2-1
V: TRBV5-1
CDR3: CASSSTGGSYNEQFF
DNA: TGCGCCAGCAGCTCCACAGGGGGCTCCTACAATGAGCAGTTCTTC

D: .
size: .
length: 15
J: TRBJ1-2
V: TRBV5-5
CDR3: CASSIREPAAYGYTF
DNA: TGTGCCAGCAGCATTAGGGAGCCCGCTGCCTATGGCTACACCTTC

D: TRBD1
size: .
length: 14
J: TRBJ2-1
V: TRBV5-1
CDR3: CASSSGQGVDEQFF
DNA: TGCGCCAGCAGCTCTGGACAGGGTGTCGATGAGCAGTTCTTC

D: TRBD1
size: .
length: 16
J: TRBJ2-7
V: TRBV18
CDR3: CASSPQGTGGNYEQYF
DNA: TGTGCCAGCTCACCACAAGGGACAGGGGGCAACTACGAGCAGTACTTC

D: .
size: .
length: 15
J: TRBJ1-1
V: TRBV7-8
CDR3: CASSPPTGLGTEAFF
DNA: TGTGCCAGCAGCCCACCCACAGGGTTGGGTACTGAAGCTTTCTTT

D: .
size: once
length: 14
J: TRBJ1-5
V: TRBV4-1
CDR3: CASSQEMVTWPQHF
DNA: TGCGCCAGCAGCCAAGAGATGGTTACTTGGCCCCAGCATTTT